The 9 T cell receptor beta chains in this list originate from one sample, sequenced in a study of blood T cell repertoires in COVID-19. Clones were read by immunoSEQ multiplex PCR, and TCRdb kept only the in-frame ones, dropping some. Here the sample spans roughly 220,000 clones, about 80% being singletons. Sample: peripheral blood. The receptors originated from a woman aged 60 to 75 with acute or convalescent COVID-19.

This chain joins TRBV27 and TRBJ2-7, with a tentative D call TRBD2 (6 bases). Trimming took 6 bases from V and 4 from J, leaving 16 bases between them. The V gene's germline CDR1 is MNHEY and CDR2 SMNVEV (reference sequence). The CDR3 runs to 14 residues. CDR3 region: CASSSSGVRYEQYF. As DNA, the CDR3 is TGTGCCAGCAGCTCCTCGGGGGTCAGGTACGAGCAGTACTTC.

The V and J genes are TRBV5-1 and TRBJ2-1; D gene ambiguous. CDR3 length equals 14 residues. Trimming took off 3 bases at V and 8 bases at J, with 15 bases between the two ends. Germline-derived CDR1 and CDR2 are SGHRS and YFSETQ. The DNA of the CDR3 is TGCGCCAGCAGCTCCGAGGTCCACTGGGATGAGCAGTTCTTC. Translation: CASSSEVHWDEQFF.

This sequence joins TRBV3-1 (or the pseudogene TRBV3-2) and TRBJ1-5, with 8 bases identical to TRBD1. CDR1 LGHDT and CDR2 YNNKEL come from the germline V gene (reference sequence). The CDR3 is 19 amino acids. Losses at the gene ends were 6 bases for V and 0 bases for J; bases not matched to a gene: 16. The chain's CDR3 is CASRQRSPGQAYSNQPQHF. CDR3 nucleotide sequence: TGTGCCAGCAGGCAAAGAAGCCCGGGACAGGCTTATAGCAATCAGCCCCAGCATTTT.

CDR3 protein: CASKTGTVNTEAFF. The CDR3 nucleotides read TGTGCCAGCAAGACCGGGACAGTGAACACTGAAGCTTTCTTT. J is TRBJ1-1 and V is TRBV6-5; 7 positions agree with TRBD1. The CDR3 runs to 14 residues. Germline trimming cut 7 bases from V and 0 bases from J; bases unmatched to any gene: 5. Germline V gene data show CDR1 as MNHEY and CDR2 as SVGAGI.

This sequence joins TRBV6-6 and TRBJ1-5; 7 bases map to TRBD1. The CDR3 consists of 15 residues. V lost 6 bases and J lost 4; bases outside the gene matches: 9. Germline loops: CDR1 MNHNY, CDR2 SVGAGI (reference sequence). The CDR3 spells CASRSGQVANQPQHF. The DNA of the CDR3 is TGTGCCAGCAGAAGCGGACAGGTAGCTAATCAGCCCCAGCATTTT.

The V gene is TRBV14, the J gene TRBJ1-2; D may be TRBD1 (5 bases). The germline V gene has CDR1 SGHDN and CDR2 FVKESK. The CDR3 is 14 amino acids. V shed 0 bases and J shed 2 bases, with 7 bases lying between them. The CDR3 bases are TGTGCCAGCAGCCAAGACCGGGGGAACTATGGCTACACCTTC. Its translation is CASSQDRGNYGYTF.

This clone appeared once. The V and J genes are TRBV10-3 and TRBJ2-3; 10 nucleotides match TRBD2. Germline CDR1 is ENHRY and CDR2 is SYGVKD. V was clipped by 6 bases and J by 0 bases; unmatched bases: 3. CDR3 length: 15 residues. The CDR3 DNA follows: TGTGCCATCAGAGTTAGCGGGGGGAGCACAGATACGCAGTATTTT. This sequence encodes CAIRVSGGSTDTQYF.

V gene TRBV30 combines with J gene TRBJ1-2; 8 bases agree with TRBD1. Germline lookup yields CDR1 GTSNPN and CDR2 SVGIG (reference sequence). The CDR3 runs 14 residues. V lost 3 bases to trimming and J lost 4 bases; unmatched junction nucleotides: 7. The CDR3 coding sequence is TGTGCCTGGAGCCCAGGGACAGGCGCCTATGGCTACACCTTC. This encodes CAWSPGTGAYGYTF.

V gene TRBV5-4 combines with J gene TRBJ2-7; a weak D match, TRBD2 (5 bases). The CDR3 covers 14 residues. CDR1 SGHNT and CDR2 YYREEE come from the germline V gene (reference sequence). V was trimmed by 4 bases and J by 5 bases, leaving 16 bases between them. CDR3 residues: CASSTGLSPHEQYF. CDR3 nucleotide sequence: TGTGCCAGCAGCACCGGACTCAGCCCCCACGAGCAGTACTTC.